This T cell receptor (beta chain) was captured by sequencing in a study of blood T cell repertoires in COVID-19. The overall study: Acute-phase and convalescent COVID-19 samples originated in the United States, Italy and Spain. T cells, B-cell-depleted T cells, or PBMCs provided the cDNA or gDNA that served as material.

Recruited during active infection, patients (from Seattle) were subsequently followed longitudinally. Authors' methods: Reference gene primer amplification in the assay estimated nucleated cell counts. TCRdb keeps only in-frame clones here, not all; method: immunoSEQ multiplex PCR. V and J calls and clone size are those listed in that table; D and trimming were worked out from the DNA. This sample has 190,000 or so clones, with around 94% found just once. This CDR3 is 16 amino acids long. CDR1 LGHNT and CDR2 FRNRAP come from the germline V gene. V lost 6 bases and J lost 5, with 22 bases in between. The sequenced sample was peripheral blood. This receptor was obtained from a man younger than 40 with COVID-19, enrolled during active disease. The chain combines TRBV12-5 with TRBJ2-5, with D perhaps matching TRBD2 (6 bases). DNA for the CDR3: TGTGCTAGTGGCCCCACCGGGACTTTGCGAGCGGAGACCCAGTACTTC. Translated: CASGPTGTLRAETQYF.